The 22 T cell receptor beta chains below all came from one sample that was sequenced in a study of T cell responses to AZD1222 COVID-19 vaccine. TCRdb keeps only in-frame clones here, not all; method: immunoSEQ multiplex PCR. The profile shows approximately 110,000 clones, approximately 90% of them singletons. The sample in question was peripheral blood, obtained on day 0 of AZD1222 vaccination. Every receptor here comes from an adult in good health.

V is TRBV7-9 and J is TRBJ2-1; 9 nucleotides agree with TRBD2. This CDR3 contains 13 residues. In germline, CDR1 is SEHNR, CDR2 FQNEAQ (reference sequence). V gave up 9 bases and J gave up 9 bases; unmatched junction bases: 9. CDR3 bases: TGTGCCAGGACTGAGCGGGGGGATGGTGAGCAGTTCTTC. Its translation is CARTERGDGEQFF.

The V gene is TRBV2, the J gene TRBJ1-5; D remains unclear. Trimming removed 5 bases at V and 6 bases at J, with 14 bases between. This CDR3 has 14 residues. Germline assignment: CDR1 SNHLY and CDR2 FYNNEI. CDR3 in amino acids: CASSRVSVGQPQHF. The CDR3, as DNA: TGTGCCAGCAGTCGAGTTAGCGTGGGTCAGCCCCAGCATTTT.

The chain uses TRBV7-6 and TRBJ2-1; D remains unclear. The germline V gene encodes CDR1 SGHVS and CDR2 FNYEAQ. Trimming stripped 1 base from V and 4 bases from J, with 14 bases between. The CDR3 covers 16 residues. The CDR3 DNA reads TGTGCCAGCAGCTTAGTAGAAGCGCTGGGTTACAATGAGCAGTTCTTC. Protein product: CASSLVEALGYNEQFF.

The chain couples TRBV5-5 to TRBJ2-7; maybe TRBD1 (6 bases). The germline V gene encodes CDR1 SGHKS and CDR2 YYEKEE (reference sequence). Trimming took 0 bases from V and 7 from J, leaving 14 bases between them. The length of the CDR3 is 14 residues. The DNA of the CDR3 is TGTGCCAGCAGCTTGGACGCCACAGGGATGGAGCAGTACTTC. Residues: CASSLDATGMEQYF.

The chain carries TRBV2 and TRBJ2-5, with D uncertain. The CDR3 consists of 16 residues. Trimming cost V 5 bases and J 5 bases, with 21 bases left between them. The germline V gene encodes CDR1 SNHLY and CDR2 FYNNEI. CDR3 DNA: TGTGCCAGCAGTCTTTCTTTCCTTACGGGTGAGGAGACCCAGTACTTC. Its protein product is CASSLSFLTGEETQYF.

V and J are TRBV27 and TRBJ2-7; 10 nucleotides align to TRBD2. The CDR3 runs to 14 residues. The V gene's germline CDR1 is MNHEY and CDR2 SMNVEV (reference sequence). V shed 4 bases and J 2 bases; nucleotides not matched to a gene: 2. The CDR3 nucleotides are TGTGCCAGCAGTTCCCTAGCGGGAGCCTACGAGCAGTACTTC. It yields the protein CASSSLAGAYEQYF.

The CDR3 sequence: CASSLAQDVGYTF. The CDR3 coding sequence is TGCGCCAGCAGCTTGGCCCAGGACGTGGGCTACACCTTC. This chain joins TRBV5-1 and TRBJ1-2; no clear D. The germline CDR1 and CDR2 sequences are SGHRS and YFSETQ. Trimming took 0 bases from V and 8 from J, leaving 11 bases between them. This CDR3 is built from 13 residues. The variable domain in full, with the rest retrieved from reference TRBV5-1 and TRBJ1-2, is KAGVTQTPRYLIKTRGQQVTLSCSPISGHRSVSWYQQTPGQGLQFLFEYFSETQRNKGNFPGRFSGRQFSNSRSEMNVSTLELGDSALYLCASSLAQDVGYTFGSGTRLTVV.

The chain has TRBV28 and TRBJ2-5, with D perhaps TRBD2 (5 bases). The CDR3 totals 16 residues. V lost 2 bases and J 0 bases, leaving 13 bases between the germline ends. The germline V gene encodes CDR1 MDHEN and CDR2 SYDVKM. Written as DNA, the CDR3 is TGTGCCAGCAGTTTAATTCCAGCGGCCAACCAAGAGACCCAGTACTTC. Translated, it gives CASSLIPAANQETQYF.

This clone showed up just a few times. This sequence joins TRBV6-4 and TRBJ2-1; D is uncertain. The CDR3 has 15 amino acids. The V gene's germline CDR1 is MRHNA and CDR2 SNTAGT. V lost 6 bases and J lost 5, with 17 bases in between. This CDR3 is CASSPFAGRDNEQFF. DNA for the CDR3: TGTGCCAGCAGCCCCTTCGCCGGGCGAGACAATGAGCAGTTCTTC.

Within the sample, this clone is medium-sized. V gene TRBV6-5 combines with J gene TRBJ2-2; TRBD2 is a possible D gene (5 bases). Trimming removed 7 bases from V and 5 bases from J, with 14 bases in between. Germline V gives CDR1 MNHEY, CDR2 SVGAGI. This CDR3 is built from 14 residues. As DNA, the CDR3 is TGTGCCAGCACTTCAACGTGGGAGACCGGGGAGCTGTTTTTT. Encoded protein: CASTSTWETGELFF.

The chain employs TRBV10-1 and TRBJ2-3; 9 bases align to TRBD1. Germline V gene data show CDR1 as WNHNN and CDR2 as SYGVQD (reference sequence). V was pared by 6 bases and J by 3 bases, with 7 bases of the junction left unmatched. This CDR3 contains 15 residues. The CDR3 DNA reads as TGCGCCAGCAGCCAAAGCGGGACAGGGACAGATACGCAGTATTTT. The encoded protein is CASSQSGTGTDTQYF.

V gene TRBV4-3 combines with J gene TRBJ2-1; D possibly matches TRBD1 or TRBD2 (5 bases each). V shed 0 bases and J shed 5 bases, with 23 bases lying between them. CDR3 length: 19 amino acids. Germline assignment: CDR1 LGHNA and CDR2 YSLEER. The CDR3 DNA is TGCGCCAGCAGCCAAGATGGGGCGAGGGGAGTCGGATCCGACAATGAGCAGTTCTTC. Translated: CASSQDGARGVGSDNEQFF.

V is TRBV30 and J is TRBJ1-2; a weak D match, TRBD1 (5 bases). The CDR3 length is 13 residues. Trimming took off 4 bases at V and 6 bases at J, with 15 bases between the two ends. The V gene's germline CDR1 is GTSNPN and CDR2 SVGIG (reference sequence). The CDR3 DNA is TGTGCCTGGACAGGGTCTGACGGTGATGGCTACACCTTC. Translation: CAWTGSDGDGYTF. The whole variable domain, filled in from reference TRBV30 and TRBJ1-2, reads SQTIHQWPATLVQPVGSPLSLECTVEGTSNPNLYWYRQAAGRGLQLLFYSVGIGQISSEVPQNLSASRPQDRQFILSSKKLLLSDSGFYLCAWTGSDGDGYTFGSGTRLTVV.

The gene calls are TRBV4-2 and TRBJ1-2; D is undetermined. This CDR3 spans 14 amino acids. Germline V CDR1 and CDR2: LGHNA, YNFKEQ. V lost 0 bases to trimming and J lost 3 bases, with 8 bases between them. CDR3 DNA sequence: TGTGCCAGCAGCCAAGAAGGTCGGGACTATGGCTACACCTTC. This encodes CASSQEGRDYGYTF.

The chain links TRBV5-1 to TRBJ1-4, with TRBD1 matching 7 bases. The CDR3 is 15 amino acids. Germline trimming cut 3 bases from V and 5 bases from J; bases unmatched to any gene: 7. Per germline, CDR1 SGHRS and CDR2 YFSETQ. Here the CDR3 reads CASSSGGVTNEKLFF. The CDR3 coding sequence is TGCGCCAGCAGCTCAGGGGGGGTGACAAATGAAAAACTGTTTTTT.

The chain carries TRBV6-1 and TRBJ2-1; 9 bases align to TRBD1. Per germline, CDR1 MNHNS and CDR2 SASEGT. The CDR3 is 14 residues long. J lost 4 bases, V lost 3 bases, and 1 base had no gene match. The CDR3 coding sequence is TGTGCCAGCAGTGACGGGACAGGGTACAATGAGCAGTTCTTC. Protein: CASSDGTGYNEQFF.

The CDR3 bases are TGTGCCTGGAGTCAAGGATTAGCGGGGGGGCCTGGCACAGATACGCAGTATTTT. This encodes CAWSQGLAGGPGTDTQYF. V gene TRBV30 combines with J gene TRBJ2-3, with 11 bases aligning to TRBD2. The CDR3 sequence is 18 residues long. The germline V gene encodes CDR1 GTSNPN and CDR2 SVGIG (reference sequence). The J segment lost 1 base and the V segment lost 2 bases, leaving 11 bases of the junction unmatched.

The J gene is TRBJ1-2, the V gene TRBV28, with 9 bases fitting TRBD1. The CDR3 is 16 amino acids. J lost 2 bases, V lost 2 bases, and 6 bases had no gene match. CDR1 MDHEN and CDR2 SYDVKM come from the germline V gene. CDR3 sequence reads: CASSLQAGQGNYGYTF. The CDR3 coding sequence is TGTGCCAGCAGTTTACAGGCGGGACAGGGAAACTATGGCTACACCTTC.

This sequence joins TRBV20-1 and TRBJ1-4, with a possible D match to TRBD1 (5 bases). CDR3 size: 13 residues. CDR1 is DFQATT and CDR2 is SNEGSKA in the germline V gene (reference sequence). Trimming pared 3 bases from V and 3 bases from J, leaving 8 bases between. DNA of the CDR3: TGCAGTGCTAGTCTAGGGGCTAATGAAAAACTGTTTTTT. This encodes CSASLGANEKLFF.

The sample holds a few counts of this clone. The chain recombines TRBV7-9 with TRBJ1-4, with 10 bases fitting TRBD1. This CDR3 spans 15 amino acids. CDR1 SEHNR and CDR2 FQNEAQ come from the germline V gene (reference sequence). V shed 6 bases and J 7 bases; nucleotides not matched to a gene: 8. The CDR3 protein is CASSKTGTGAEKLFF. In DNA form, the CDR3 reads TGTGCCAGCAGTAAAACCGGGACAGGGGCTGAAAAACTGTTTTTT.

The chain links TRBV27 to TRBJ2-7, with D tentatively TRBD1 or TRBD2 (5 bases each). The length of the CDR3 is 15 residues. Looked up from germline, CDR1 is MNHEY and CDR2 is SMNVEV (reference sequence). Trimming cost V 5 bases and J 3 bases, with 17 bases left between them. Written as DNA, the CDR3 is TGTGCCAGCAGTCTTATAGGGACGGAGTACTACGAGCAGTACTTC. It specifies CASSLIGTEYYEQYF.

The V call is TRBV19, the J call TRBJ1-5, with 10 bases identical to TRBD1. The CDR3 runs 14 residues. The junction had 6 bases not matched to a gene; V was cut back by 7 bases and J by 6 bases. Germline V CDR1 and CDR2: LNHDA, SQIVND (reference sequence). CDR3 sequence (DNA): TGTGCCAGTACCCCGGGACAGGGGTTTCAGCCCCAGCATTTT. Amino acids: CASTPGQGFQPQHF.